This entry features one T cell receptor beta chain sequence. The data stem from a study of shared T cell receptors in the human thymus. Libraries were prepared by immunoSEQ multiplex PCR; TCRdb keeps only in-frame clonotypes and omits some of them. This table has hundreds of thousands of clones, 85% to 90% appearing once. CDR3 length: 12 amino acids. These data are also associated with another study on human thymus T cells. As that report states: The sample donors, healthy Finnish infants, were having corrective surgery for congenital heart defects. In corrective heart surgery, resections were taken, and these provided the thymus tissue. Blood and thymic repertoires both appeared biased in V and J gene usage. Related work found strong thymic repertoire overlap between unrelated individuals.

The V gene is TRBV21-1, the J gene TRBJ2-7; TRBD2 was called by the table and not checked on the DNA. TRBV21-1 is annotated as a pseudogene. The sequencing input was thymocytes. The sequence was collected from a boy in the first two years of life with a congenital heart defect. Here the CDR3 reads CASSRDLWEQYF. The DNA for the CDR3 is TGTGCCAGCAGCCGGGACTTATGGGAGCAGTACTTC.